The 15 T cell receptor beta chains below were found in one sample sequenced in a study of T cell repertoires in cytomegalovirus infection. One entry per CDR3 protein results from TCRdb running MiXCR on the reads. The sample lists approximately 1,000,000 distinct CDR3 sequences; approximately 31% were seen once. The antigens these receptors bind are not known. This material consisted of cultured CD8+ T cells from PBMCs, taken from culture after CMV antigen stimulation. All receptors come from a human donor in good health (CMV status not recorded). Some clones in this sample may be carry-over from other donors' samples.

A single count supports this clonotype. With a much larger clone just one base away, this may be a read error. The gene calls are TRBV7-8 and TRBJ2-1, with 7 bases identical to TRBD2. This CDR3 contains 17 residues. The trim removed 1 base at V and 2 bases at J, leaving 8 bases unmatched. From germline, CDR1 is SGHVS and CDR2 FQNEAQ. CDR3 sequence reads: CASSLDLSAGAYNEQFF. The CDR3 DNA sequence: TGTGCCAGCAGCTTAGACTTATCGGCGGGGGCCTACAATGAGCAGTTCTTC.

The genes are TRBV7-3 and TRBJ2-2, with unresolved D. With 5 bases removed from V and 7 bases from J, the gap between germline ends came to 17 bases. Germline CDR1 and CDR2: SGHTA and FQGTGA. This CDR3 is built from 15 residues. The chain's CDR3 is CASSLRALTDGELFF. The CDR3 coding sequence is TGTGCCAGCAGCCTACGGGCACTAACGGACGGGGAGCTGTTTTTT.

The chain links TRBV19 to TRBJ2-1; D gene unclear. V was cut by 3 bases and J by 7 bases, with 10 bases left in between. The germline gives CDR1 LNHDA, CDR2 SQIVND (reference sequence). The CDR3 extends over 13 amino acids. CDR3 nucleotide sequence: TGTGCCAGTAGTATCACCGGAAAAAATGAGCAGTTCTTC. Protein: CASSITGKNEQFF.

V usage is TRBV6-5 and J usage is TRBJ2-2; D is possibly TRBD2 (5 bases). In germline, CDR1 is MNHEY, CDR2 SVGAGI. V was pared by 6 bases and J by 1 base, with 18 bases between. The CDR3 contains 17 residues. Here the CDR3 DNA reads TGTGCCAGCAGAGGGATAAGAGGGCAGATGAACACCGGGGAGCTGTTTTTT. This codes for CASRGIRGQMNTGELFF.

This chain uses TRBV11-2 with TRBJ2-4, with 7 nucleotides matching TRBD2. The CDR3 extends over 15 amino acids. Trimming removed 4 bases from V and 16 bases from J; junction bases left unmatched: 19. Germline assignment: CDR1 SGHAT and CDR2 FQNNGV. The CDR3 loop reads CASSSLAARENIYYF. As DNA, the CDR3 is TGTGCCAGCAGCTCTCTAGCGGCCCGCGAAAACATTTACTACTTC.

This clonotype has at least ten counts. The J gene is TRBJ2-1, the V gene TRBV12-3 or TRBV12-4, with no clear D. Deletions cut 3 bases from V and 0 bases from J, with 12 bases between. The CDR3 has 16 residues. Written as DNA, the CDR3 is TGTGCCAGCAGTTTTCTCGCGTGGGACTCCTACAATGAGCAGTTCTTC. Amino acids: CASSFLAWDSYNEQFF.

This chain links TRBV15 with TRBJ2-1, with TRBD1 as a possible D gene (5 bases). Germline assignment: CDR1 LNHNV and CDR2 YYDKDF (reference sequence). CDR3 length: 15 amino acids. Trimming took 3 bases from V and 5 from J, leaving 14 bases between them. The CDR3: CATSSQGRADNEQFF. The CDR3, as DNA: TGTGCCACCAGCAGTCAGGGAAGGGCGGACAATGAGCAGTTCTTC.

This clonotype was seen ten or more times. The chain carries TRBV7-9 and TRBJ1-1, with D possibly TRBD1 on 5 matching bases. Germline V gene sequence: CDR1 SEHNR, CDR2 FQNEAQ (reference sequence). This CDR3 is 14 amino acids long. V gave up 1 base and J gave up 5 bases, with 11 bases separating them. The CDR3 protein is CASSLGQGRTEAFF. CDR3 DNA sequence: TGTGCCAGCAGCTTAGGGCAGGGTCGGACTGAAGCTTTCTTT.

This clonotype was observed at least ten times. CDR3 residues: CASSSHTDTQYF. In nucleotides, the CDR3 is TGTGCCAGCAGCTCCCACACAGATACGCAGTATTTT. The chain employs TRBV5-6 and TRBJ2-3, with D uncertain. Trimming pared 3 bases from V and 2 bases from J, leaving 4 bases between. In germline, CDR1 is SGHDT, CDR2 YYEEEE. The CDR3 loop spans 12 amino acids.

This clonotype has ten or more counts. Compared with germline, one end of the junction differs, possibly owing to a read error. The chain carries TRBV7-6 and TRBJ2-3, with D hard to call. The germline CDR1 and CDR2 sequences are SGHVS and FNYEAQ. CDR3 length: 14 residues. In DNA, the CDR3 is TGTGCCAGCAGTTTAGCCCCAGGCACAGATACGCAGTATTTT. This codes for CASSLAPGTDTQYF. Based on the CDR3 plus reference TRBV7-6 and TRBJ2-3, the full variable domain is GAGVSQSPRYKVTKRGQDVALRCDPISGHVSLYWYRQALGQGPEFLTYFNYEAQQDKSGLPNDRFSAERPEGSISTLTIQRTEQRDSAMYRCASSLAPGTDTQYFGPGTRLTVL.

CDR3 region: CASSFGPDGSYEQYV. In DNA, the CDR3 is TGTGCCAGCAGCTTTGGCCCCGACGGCTCCTACGAGCAGTACGTC. This chain uses TRBV7-9 with TRBJ2-7; D gene uncertain. Germline CDR1 SEHNR, CDR2 FQNEAQ (reference sequence). V lost 3 bases to trimming and J lost 0 bases, with 12 bases between them. The CDR3 extends over 15 amino acids.

The chain employs TRBV2 and TRBJ1-5; D may be TRBD1 (5 bases). V was cut by 5 bases and J by 3 bases, with 23 bases left in between. In germline, CDR1 is SNHLY, CDR2 FYNNEI. The CDR3 runs to 18 residues. CDR3 loop: CASSPGDRGPGLNQPQHF. In DNA form, the CDR3 reads TGTGCCAGCAGTCCCGGTGACAGAGGCCCTGGGCTCAATCAGCCCCAGCATTTT. Variable domain in full (rest from reference TRBV2 and TRBJ1-5): EPEVTQTPSHQVTQMGQEVILRCVPISNHLYFYWYRQILGQKVEFLVSFYNNEISEKSEIFDDQFSVERPDGSNFTLKIRSTKLEDSAMYFCASSPGDRGPGLNQPQHFGDGTRLSIL.

This clonotype has just one count. V and J are TRBV7-9 and TRBJ2-3, with 8 bases identical to TRBD1. Germline CDR1 SEHNR, CDR2 FQNEAQ (reference sequence). This CDR3 spans 15 amino acids. Unmatched junction bases numbered 6, after V lost 4 bases and J lost 3 bases. For the CDR3, the DNA is TGTGCCAGCAGCTACGCAGGGGGCCCGACAGATACGCAGTATTTT. It yields the protein CASSYAGGPTDTQYF.

This clonotype was observed many times. The chain couples TRBV7-8 to TRBJ1-1; tentatively, D is TRBD1 (5 bases). V was pared by 1 base and J by 5 bases, with 14 bases between. Looked up from germline, CDR1 is SGHVS and CDR2 is FQNEAQ. The CDR3 has 15 residues. The CDR3 nucleotides are TGTGCCAGCAGCTTAGAACAGGCCCGAGGGACTGAAGCTTTCTTT. This encodes CASSLEQARGTEAFF.

This clonotype occurred a few times. V is TRBV19 and J is TRBJ2-3; tentative D call: TRBD1 (6 bases). Germline CDR1 reads LNHDA; CDR2 reads SQIVND (reference sequence). V was clipped by 5 bases and J by 2 bases, with 11 bases between them. The CDR3 is 14 amino acids. The CDR3 loop reads CASSWDTYTDTQYF. The CDR3 coding sequence is TGTGCCAGTAGTTGGGACACATACACAGATACGCAGTATTTT.